The clone carrying this T cell receptor (beta chain) was detected only a few times. With 3 bases removed from V and 2 bases from J, the gap between germline ends came to 10 bases. The germline gives CDR1 MDHEN, CDR2 SYDVKM. The CDR3 length is 15 residues. Using unique molecular identifiers, the investigators prepared the TCRbeta library. TCRdb reprocessed the PCR reads via MiXCR and lists one record per CDR3 protein. The table includes hundreds of thousands of distinct CDR3 sequences, more than 15% detected once. This entry comes from a study of T-cell reconstitution after alpha-beta-depleted transplantation in children.

The receptor comes from a male patient between 2 and 15 years old who had a stem cell transplant for acute lymphoblastic leukemia, so the T cells may come from the graft donor. This material consisted of PBMCs, mostly from graft donor cells, taken 360 days after TCRalphabeta/CD19-depleted stem cell transplant. The rearrangement links TRBV28 to TRBJ2-2, with D hard to call. CDR3 sequence: CASSLWSDNTGELFF. The CDR3 DNA reads TGTGCCAGCAGTTTGTGGTCAGATAACACCGGGGAGCTGTTTTTT.